This T cell receptor beta chain was sequenced during a study of cytomegalovirus exposure and HLA in healthy donors. Germline V gene sequence: CDR1 SGHNT, CDR2 YYREEE (reference sequence). The CDR3 consists of 16 residues. V lost 4 bases and J lost 3; bases outside the gene matches: 11. The PCR ran on 60 Vbeta and 13 Jbeta primers. Assay: immunoSEQ multiplex PCR; the TCRdb copy retains only in-frame clones and omits some. The repertoire has about 120,000 clones, approximately 69% of them found once; the top ten carry 3.5% to 4.5%. The rearrangement uses TRBV5-4 and TRBJ2-5; TRBD1 agrees at 8 bases. Source material: PBMCs. The TCR sequence derives from a man aged 35 to 55 in good health and CMV-seropositive. DNA of the CDR3: TGTGCCAGCAGCCCCGGACAGGGAAGGTCCAAAGAGACCCAGTACTTC. It codes for CASSPGQGRSKETQYF.